This T cell receptor beta chain was identified in a study of shared clonotypes between healthy human individuals. General study points: Sample collection involved blood only; tissue repertoires are likely different. Larger estimated richness was generally recorded for naive subsets relative to memory subsets. Rarefaction curves obtained for sorted subsets showed sequencing incomplete despite large depth.

To note about this clone: Its antigen remains unknown.

The assay was immunoSEQ multiplex PCR, and TCRdb's table has in-frame clones only and misses some. The data show about 1.9 million clones, around 95% seen once. Naive CD8 cells lacked CD45RO and underwent positive selection for CCR7, leaving out terminally differentiated effector memory CD45RA+ cells. Adult Caucasians living in Nashville, Tennessee made up all of the donors. The sequence derives from a young man in good health. Some clones in this sample may be carry-over from other donors' samples. Sequences were obtained from naive CD8+ T cells from PBMCs.

CDR3 in amino acids: CASSLTGTGDFYEQYF. CDR3 in DNA: TGTGCCAGCAGTCTCACCGGGACAGGGGATTTCTACGAGCAGTACTTC. This chain joins TRBV6-6 and TRBJ2-7; 10 nucleotides line up with TRBD1. This CDR3 has 16 residues. Germline trimming cut 5 bases from V and 3 bases from J; bases unmatched to any gene: 10. The germline V gene has CDR1 MNHNY and CDR2 SVGAGI (reference sequence).